This T cell receptor (beta chain) was profiled in a study of blood T cell repertoires in COVID-19. V was cut by 5 bases and J by 4 bases, with 12 bases left in between. The CDR3 runs to 13 residues. Sequencing used immunoSEQ multiplex PCR; TCRdb keeps in-frame clones, though not all of them. The sample lists around 260,000 clones, roughly 86% occurring once. The chain uses TRBV12-3 or TRBV12-4 and TRBJ2-7; maybe TRBD1 (5 bases). This receptor was identified in a man aged 35 to 55 who had recovered from COVID-19. Sequenced material: peripheral blood. Here the CDR3 reads CASSIRTYYEQYF. In DNA form, the CDR3 reads TGTGCCAGCAGTATCCGGACATATTACGAGCAGTACTTC.